These 6 T cell receptor beta chains were all obtained from the same sample, sequenced in a study of CD8 T cells in Susac syndrome. The authors reverse transcribed about 0.45 to 1 ug RNA with random hexamers. One entry per CDR3 protein results from TCRdb running MiXCR on the immunoSEQ multiplex PCR reads. Among about 280,000 distinct CDR3 sequences listed, roughly 84% were seen once. Sequences were obtained from CD8+ T cells from PBMCs. The receptors were sampled from a human donor with multiple sclerosis.

The chain links TRBV7-9 to TRBJ2-7, with TRBD1 as a possible D gene (5 bases). This CDR3 contains 13 residues. The V and J ends lost 2 bases and 6 bases respectively, with 11 bases between them. The V gene's germline CDR1 is SEHNR and CDR2 FQNEAQ (reference sequence). The DNA for the CDR3 is TGTGCCAGCAGCTTAAAGGGTACAGGCGAGCAGTACTTC. Protein: CASSLKGTGEQYF.

This chain uses TRBV27 with TRBJ2-7; 9 bases fit TRBD1. The ends lost 4 bases at V and 3 bases at J; junction bases unmatched: 13. Germline V CDR1 and CDR2: MNHEY, SMNVEV (reference sequence). This CDR3 spans 17 amino acids. This chain's CDR3 is CASSSGPGTGTGYEQYF. The CDR3 nucleotides are TGTGCCAGCAGTTCAGGTCCCGGGACAGGGACAGGCTACGAGCAGTACTTC.

This CDR3 reads CASSLTAGTGNGYTF. The CDR3 DNA follows: TGTGCCAGCAGCTTGACCGCCGGGACAGGGAACGGCTACACCTTC. The chain carries TRBV13 and TRBJ1-2; 9 nucleotides match TRBD1. Germline V gene sequence: CDR1 PRHDT, CDR2 FYEKMQ (reference sequence). After removal of 3 bases from V and 8 bases from J, the junction contained 10 bases not matched to a gene. The length of the CDR3 is 15 residues.

The rearrangement links TRBV10-3 to TRBJ2-3; perhaps TRBD2 as D (6 bases). V lost 11 bases and J 6 bases, leaving 21 bases between the germline ends. The CDR3 extends over 14 amino acids. Germline-derived CDR1 and CDR2 are ENHRY and SYGVKD. The CDR3 is CASRVWGESDTQYF. The CDR3 DNA follows: TGTGCCTCAAGGGTATGGGGGGAGAGCGATACGCAGTATTTT.

CDR3: CASSYSGGLAGPGDTQYF. Written as DNA, the CDR3 is TGTGCCAGCAGTTACTCAGGGGGACTAGCGGGGCCAGGAGATACGCAGTATTTT. The chain recombines TRBV6-5 with TRBJ2-3, with TRBD2 matching 13 bases. Trimming took 0 bases from V and 5 from J; bases not matched to a gene: 8. CDR1 is MNHEY, CDR2 SVGAGI, per germline. The length of the CDR3 is 18 residues.

The chain couples TRBV18 to TRBJ2-7; D is tentatively TRBD1 or TRBD2 (5 bases each). The V end was cut by 4 bases, the J end by 3 bases, with 13 bases between. The CDR3 consists of 14 residues. CDR1 and CDR2 (germline): KGHSH, LQKENI. CDR3 sequence reads: CASSHPGTSYEQYF. CDR3 in DNA: TGTGCCAGCTCACATCCAGGGACGAGCTACGAGCAGTACTTC.